The next 5 T cell receptor beta chains were all read from a single sample in a study of blood T cells in healthy people across ages. Together with a sample-barcoded 5' primer, a J-beta primer mix was included in a second PCR lasting about 6 to 11 cycles. MiXCR, run by TCRdb on the 5' RACE reads, gives a single entry per CDR3 protein. Among more than 700,000 distinct CDR3 sequences listed, about 47% were seen once. The sequenced sample consisted of blood. The receptors derive from a man older than 75 in good health.

This clonotype has only a few counts. This chain connects TRBV12-3 or TRBV12-4 to TRBJ1-5; 8 nucleotides align to TRBD1. V lost 5 bases to trimming and J lost 5 bases; unmatched junction nucleotides: 8. This CDR3 spans 15 amino acids. The CDR3 DNA follows: TGTGCCAGCAGTCCCCCGGGACAGGCGGATCAGCCCCAGCATTTT. It specifies CASSPPGQADQPQHF.

A few counts support this clonotype. This sequence joins TRBV20-1 and TRBJ2-1; 14 bases match TRBD2. The CDR3 extends over 16 amino acids. Germline CDR1 is DFQATT and CDR2 is SNEGSKA (reference sequence). The J segment lost 3 bases and the V segment lost 5 bases, leaving 6 bases of the junction unmatched. CDR3 sequence: CSAQGLAGGNYNEQFF. The CDR3 region has the DNA TGCAGTGCTCAAGGACTAGCGGGAGGCAACTACAATGAGCAGTTCTTC.

This clonotype has ten or more counts. CDR3 sequence: CSASLQGPHGEQFF. Here the CDR3 DNA reads TGCAGTGCTAGTCTGCAGGGGCCGCACGGTGAGCAGTTCTTC. This sequence joins TRBV20-1 and TRBJ2-1; possible D gene TRBD1, 6 bases. Trimming removed 3 bases from V and 9 bases from J, with 18 bases in between. The germline V gene encodes CDR1 DFQATT and CDR2 SNEGSKA (reference sequence). This CDR3 region has 14 residues.

This clonotype showed up just a few times. This rearrangement joins TRBV20-1 to TRBJ2-3, with unresolved D. This CDR3 region has 12 residues. V lost 4 bases, J lost 2 bases, and 7 bases lay in between. Germline assignment: CDR1 DFQATT and CDR2 SNEGSKA (reference sequence). CDR3 in amino acids: CSATQATDTQYF. The DNA for the CDR3 is TGCAGTGCTACACAAGCCACAGATACGCAGTATTTT.

On this clonotype: One base away lies a much larger clone, so this may be a sequencing read error. J is TRBJ2-3 and V is TRBV5-1; either TRBD1 or TRBD2 may fit D (6 bases each). There are 15 residues in the CDR3. Germline V lookup: CDR1 SGHRS, CDR2 YFSETQ. The CDR3 DNA sequence: TGCGCCTGCAGCTGGAAGGGGGGATGGACAGATACGCAGTATTTT. It is translated as CACSWKGGWTDTQYF. The variable domain in full, with the rest retrieved from reference TRBV5-1 and TRBJ2-3, is KAGVTQTPRYLIKTRGQQVTLSCSPISGHRSVSWYQQTPGQGLQFLFEYFSETQRNKGNFPGRFSGRQFSNSRSEMNVSTLELGDSALYLCACSWKGGWTDTQYFGPGTRLTVL.